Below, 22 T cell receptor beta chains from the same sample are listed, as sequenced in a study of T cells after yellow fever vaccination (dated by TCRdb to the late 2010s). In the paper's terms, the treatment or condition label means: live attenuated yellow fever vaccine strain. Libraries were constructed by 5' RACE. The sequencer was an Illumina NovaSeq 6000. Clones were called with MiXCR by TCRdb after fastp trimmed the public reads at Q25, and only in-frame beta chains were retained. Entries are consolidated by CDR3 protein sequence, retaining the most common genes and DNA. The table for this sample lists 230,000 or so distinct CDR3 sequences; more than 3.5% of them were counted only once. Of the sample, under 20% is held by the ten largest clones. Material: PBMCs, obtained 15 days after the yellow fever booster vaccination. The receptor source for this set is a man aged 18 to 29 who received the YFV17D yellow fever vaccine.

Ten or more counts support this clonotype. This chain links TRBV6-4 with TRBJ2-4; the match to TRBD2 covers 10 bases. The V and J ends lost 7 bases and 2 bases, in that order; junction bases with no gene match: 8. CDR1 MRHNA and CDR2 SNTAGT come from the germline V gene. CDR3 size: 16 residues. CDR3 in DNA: TGTGCCAGCAACCCGACTAGCGGGCCGACCAAAAACATTCAGTACTTC. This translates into CASNPTSGPTKNIQYF.

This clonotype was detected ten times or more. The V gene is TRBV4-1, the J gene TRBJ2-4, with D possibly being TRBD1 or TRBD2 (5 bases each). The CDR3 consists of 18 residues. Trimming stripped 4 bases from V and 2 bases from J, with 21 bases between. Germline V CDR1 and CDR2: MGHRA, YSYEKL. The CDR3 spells CASSPAGRVIESKNIQYF. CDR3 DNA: TGCGCCAGCAGCCCCGCGGGCAGGGTTATCGAGTCCAAAAACATTCAGTACTTC.

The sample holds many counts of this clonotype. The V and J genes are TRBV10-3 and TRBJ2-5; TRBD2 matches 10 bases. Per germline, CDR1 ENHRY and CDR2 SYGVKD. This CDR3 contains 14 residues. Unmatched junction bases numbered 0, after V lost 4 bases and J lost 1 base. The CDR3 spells CAISGTSGQETQYF. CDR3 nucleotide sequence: TGTGCCATCAGTGGGACTAGCGGCCAAGAGACCCAGTACTTC.

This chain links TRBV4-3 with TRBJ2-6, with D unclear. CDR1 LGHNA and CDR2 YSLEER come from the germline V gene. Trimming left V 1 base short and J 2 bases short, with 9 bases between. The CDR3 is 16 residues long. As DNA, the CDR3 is TGCGCCAGCAGCCAAGCAGTTATAACTGGGGCCAACGTCCTGACTTTC. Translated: CASSQAVITGANVLTF.

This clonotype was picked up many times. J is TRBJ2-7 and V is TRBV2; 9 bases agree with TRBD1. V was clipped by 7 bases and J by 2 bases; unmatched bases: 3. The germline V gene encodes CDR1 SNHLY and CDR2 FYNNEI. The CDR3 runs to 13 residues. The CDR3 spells CASKTGGPYEQYV. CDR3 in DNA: TGTGCCAGCAAGACAGGGGGGCCCTACGAGCAGTACGTC.

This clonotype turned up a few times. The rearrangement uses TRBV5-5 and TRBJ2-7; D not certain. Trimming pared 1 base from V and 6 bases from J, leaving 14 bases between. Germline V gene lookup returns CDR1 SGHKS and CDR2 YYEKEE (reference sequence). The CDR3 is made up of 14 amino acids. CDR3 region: CASSLFDTLGEQYV. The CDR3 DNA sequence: TGTGCCAGCAGCTTGTTCGACACCCTAGGCGAGCAGTACGTC.

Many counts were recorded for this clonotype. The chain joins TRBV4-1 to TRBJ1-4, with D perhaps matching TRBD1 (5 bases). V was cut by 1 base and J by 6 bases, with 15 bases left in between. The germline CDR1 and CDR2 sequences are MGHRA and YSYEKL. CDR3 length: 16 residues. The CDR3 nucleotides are TGCGCCAGCAGCCAAGCTTTGGAGACAGACCATGAAAAACTGTTTTTT. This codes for CASSQALETDHEKLFF.

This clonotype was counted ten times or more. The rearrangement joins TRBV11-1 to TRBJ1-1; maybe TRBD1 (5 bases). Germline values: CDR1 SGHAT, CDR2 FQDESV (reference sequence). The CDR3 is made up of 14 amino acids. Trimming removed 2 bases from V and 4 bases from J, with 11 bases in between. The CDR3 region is CASSLRLGVTEAFF. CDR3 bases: TGTGCCAGCAGCTTAAGGTTGGGGGTCACTGAAGCTTTCTTT.

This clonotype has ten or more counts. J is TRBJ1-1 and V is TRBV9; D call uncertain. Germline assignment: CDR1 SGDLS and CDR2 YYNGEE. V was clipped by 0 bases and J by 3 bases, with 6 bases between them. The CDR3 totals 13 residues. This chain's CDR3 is CASSVVAYTEAFF. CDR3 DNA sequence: TGTGCCAGCAGCGTAGTCGCCTACACTGAAGCTTTCTTT.

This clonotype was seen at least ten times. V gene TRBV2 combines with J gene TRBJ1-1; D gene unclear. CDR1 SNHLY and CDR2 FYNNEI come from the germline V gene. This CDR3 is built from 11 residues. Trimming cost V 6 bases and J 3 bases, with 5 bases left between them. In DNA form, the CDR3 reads TGTGCCAGCAGAACCGACACTGAAGCTTTCTTT. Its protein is CASRTDTEAFF.

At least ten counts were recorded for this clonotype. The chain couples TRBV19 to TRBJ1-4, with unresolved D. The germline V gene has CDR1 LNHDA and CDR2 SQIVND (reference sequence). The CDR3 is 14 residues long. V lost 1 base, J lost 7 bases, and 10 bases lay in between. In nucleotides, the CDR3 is TGTGCCAGTAGTATAGCCCCAGGTATTGAAAAACTGTTTTTT. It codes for CASSIAPGIEKLFF.

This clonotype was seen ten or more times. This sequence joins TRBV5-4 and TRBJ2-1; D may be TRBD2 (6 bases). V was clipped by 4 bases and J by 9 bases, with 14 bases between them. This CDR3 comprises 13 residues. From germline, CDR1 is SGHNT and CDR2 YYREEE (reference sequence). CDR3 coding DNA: TGTGCCAGCAGCACCGAACTAGCATCTGAGCAGTTCTTC. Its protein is CASSTELASEQFF.

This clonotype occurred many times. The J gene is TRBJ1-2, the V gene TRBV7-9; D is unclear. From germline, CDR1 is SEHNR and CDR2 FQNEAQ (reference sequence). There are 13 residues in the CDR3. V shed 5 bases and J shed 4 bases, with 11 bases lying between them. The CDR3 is CASSADGRYGYTF. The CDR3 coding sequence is TGTGCCAGCAGCGCCGACGGACGCTATGGCTACACCTTC.

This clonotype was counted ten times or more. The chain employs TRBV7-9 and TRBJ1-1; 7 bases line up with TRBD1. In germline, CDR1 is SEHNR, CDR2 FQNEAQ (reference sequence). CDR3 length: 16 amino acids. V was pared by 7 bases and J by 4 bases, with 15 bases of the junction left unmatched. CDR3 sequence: CASNWALDRAVTEAFF. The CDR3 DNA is TGTGCCAGCAACTGGGCGTTAGACAGGGCGGTCACTGAAGCTTTCTTT. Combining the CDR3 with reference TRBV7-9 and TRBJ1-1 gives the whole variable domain DTGVSQNPRHKITKRGQNVTFRCDPISEHNRLYWYRQTLGQGPEFLTYFQNEAQLEKSRLLSDRFSAERPKGSFSTLEIQRTEQGDSAMYLCASNWALDRAVTEAFFGQGTRLTVV.

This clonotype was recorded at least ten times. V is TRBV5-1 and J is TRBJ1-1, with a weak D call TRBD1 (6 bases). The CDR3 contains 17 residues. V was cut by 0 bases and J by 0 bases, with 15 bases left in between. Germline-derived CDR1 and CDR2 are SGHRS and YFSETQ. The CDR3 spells CASSLGSQGHLNTEAFF. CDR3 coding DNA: TGCGCCAGCAGCTTGGGGTCACAGGGCCACCTGAACACTGAAGCTTTCTTT.

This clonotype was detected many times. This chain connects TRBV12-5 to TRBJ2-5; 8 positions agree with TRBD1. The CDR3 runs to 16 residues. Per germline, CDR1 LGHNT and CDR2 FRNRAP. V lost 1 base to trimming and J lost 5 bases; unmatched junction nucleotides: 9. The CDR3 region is CASGLEGQGAPETQYF. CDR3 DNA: TGTGCTAGTGGTTTGGAGGGCCAGGGGGCGCCTGAGACCCAGTACTTC.

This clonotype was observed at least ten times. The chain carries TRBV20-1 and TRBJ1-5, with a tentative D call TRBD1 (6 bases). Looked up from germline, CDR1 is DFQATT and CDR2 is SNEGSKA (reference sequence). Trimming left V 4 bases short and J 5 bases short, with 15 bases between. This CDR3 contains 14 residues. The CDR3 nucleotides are TGCAGTGCTATCCAGAGGGGGATGGATCAGCCCCAGCATTTT. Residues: CSAIQRGMDQPQHF.

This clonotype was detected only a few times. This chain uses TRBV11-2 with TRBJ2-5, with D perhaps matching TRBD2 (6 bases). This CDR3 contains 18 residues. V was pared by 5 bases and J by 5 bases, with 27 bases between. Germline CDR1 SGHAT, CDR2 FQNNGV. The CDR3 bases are TGTGCCAGCAGCCTTGGGCTGGCGGGGTTTGTGGAGGACGAGACCCAGTACTTC. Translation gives CASSLGLAGFVEDETQYF.

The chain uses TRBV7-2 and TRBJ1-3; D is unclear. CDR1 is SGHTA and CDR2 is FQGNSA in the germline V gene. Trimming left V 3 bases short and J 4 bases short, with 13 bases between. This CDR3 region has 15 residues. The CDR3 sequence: CASSFGPGSGNTIYF. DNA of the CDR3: TGTGCCAGCAGCTTTGGTCCGGGTTCCGGAAACACCATATATTTT. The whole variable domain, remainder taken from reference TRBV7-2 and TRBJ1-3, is GAGVSQSPSNKVTEKGKDVELRCDPISGHTALYWYRQSLGQGLEFLIYFQGNSAPDKSGLPSDRFSAERTGGSVSTLTIQRTQQEDSAVYLCASSFGPGSGNTIYFGEGSWLTVV.

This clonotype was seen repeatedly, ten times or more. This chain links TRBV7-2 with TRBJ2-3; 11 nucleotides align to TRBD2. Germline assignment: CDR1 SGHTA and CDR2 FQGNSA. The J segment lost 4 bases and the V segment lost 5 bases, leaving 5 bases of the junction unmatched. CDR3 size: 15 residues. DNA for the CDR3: TGTGCCAGCAGCACCACTAGCGGGGGTTCAGATACGCAGTATTTT. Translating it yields CASSTTSGGSDTQYF.

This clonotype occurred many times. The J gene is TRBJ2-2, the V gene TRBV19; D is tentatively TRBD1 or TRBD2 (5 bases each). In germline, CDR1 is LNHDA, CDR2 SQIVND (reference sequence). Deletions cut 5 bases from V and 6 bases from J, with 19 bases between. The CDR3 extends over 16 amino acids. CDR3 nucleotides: TGTGCCAGTAGTCCCCCCTCAGCCCGAGGGGCCGGGGAGCTGTTTTTT. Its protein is CASSPPSARGAGELFF.

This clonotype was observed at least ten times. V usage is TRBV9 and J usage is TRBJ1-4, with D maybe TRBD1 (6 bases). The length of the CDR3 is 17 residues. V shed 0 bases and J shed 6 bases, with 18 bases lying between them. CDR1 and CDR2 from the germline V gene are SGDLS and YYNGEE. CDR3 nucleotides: TGTGCCAGCAGCGTAGCTTCTGGGGCAGGGGACTATGAAAAACTGTTTTTT. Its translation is CASSVASGAGDYEKLFF.